The rows below give T cell receptor beta chains drawn from one sample of a study of blood T cell repertoires in COVID-19. TCRdb's table, derived via immunoSEQ multiplex PCR, lists solely in-frame clones and lacks some. The sample lists about 140,000 clones; roughly 84% were seen once. Sequenced sample: peripheral blood. These receptor sequences come from a woman in her sixties with acute or convalescent COVID-19. CDR3s include the opening cysteine and the closing phenylalanine or tryptophan. The D gene is left open where the match is weak. Rows give clone size only sometimes, using once, few, many, or a class for an expanded clone.

V	J	size	length	D	DNA	CDR3
TRBV11-3	TRBJ2-1	-	16	TRBD2	TGTGCCAGCAGCTTAGTCAGACTAGCGGGAGACCATGAGCAGTTCTTC	CASSLVRLAGDHEQFF
TRBV4-2	TRBJ2-3	-	15	-	TGTGCCAGCAGCCAAGATTCCAGCGGGCGGGATACGCAGTATTTT	CASSQDSSGRDTQYF
TRBV4-1	TRBJ2-1	once	17	-	TGCGCCAGCAGCCAATCTGACGATGACACGTCCTACAATGAGCAGTTCTTC	CASSQSDDDTSYNEQFF
TRBV29-1	TRBJ2-2	-	14	-	TGCAGCGTTGAAGATGTTACTCTTAGTGGGGAGCTGTTTTTT	CSVEDVTLSGELFF
TRBV28	TRBJ2-1	-	14	TRBD2	TGTGCCAGCAGTTATGAGGGACTAGCGGGGAAACAGTTCTTC	CASSYEGLAGKQFF
TRBV12-5	TRBJ2-5	-	14	TRBD1	TGTGCTAGTGGTTCCGGACAGGGGATGGAGACCCAGTACTTC	CASGSGQGMETQYF
TRBV11-3	TRBJ2-7	-	15	TRBD2	TGTGCCAGCAGCCCTGGGGGGGGTAGCTCCTACGAGCAGTACTTC	CASSPGGGSSYEQYF
TRBV19	TRBJ2-3	-	19	TRBD2	TGTGCCAGTAGTATAGATCGGACTAGCGGGAGTATAGGCACAGATACGCAGTATTTT	CASSIDRTSGSIGTDTQYF
TRBV5-1	TRBJ1-4	once	13	-	TGCGCCAGCAGCTTGGACAGGGATAGAGCGCTGTTTTTT	CASSLDRDRALFF
TRBV28	TRBJ1-5	-	14	-	TGTGCCAGCAGTCCGTCGCTAGCTACTCAGCCCCAGCATTTT	CASSPSLATQPQHF
TRBV2	TRBJ1-5	-	16	TRBD1	TGTGCCAGCAGTGCCGGGACAGGGTCCAGCAATCAGCCCCAGCATTTT	CASSAGTGSSNQPQHF
TRBV5-4	TRBJ2-1	-	16	TRBD2	TGTGCCAGCAGCATTAGCGGGAGCTATATCTACAATGAGCAGTTCTTC	CASSISGSYIYNEQFF
TRBV27	TRBJ2-1	-	16	TRBD2	TGTGCCAGCAGCCCCGGGACTAGCGGAACCTACAATGAGCAGTTCTTC	CASSPGTSGTYNEQFF
TRBV19	TRBJ2-4	once	13	TRBD1	TGTGCCAGTAGTCCGGGACAGGGGGGCATTCAGTACTTC	CASSPGQGGIQYF
TRBV9	TRBJ1-5	-	14	-	TGTGCCAGCAGCGTAGATGGGGCCGGTCAGCCCCAGCATTTT	CASSVDGAGQPQHF
TRBV2	TRBJ1-1	-	15	-	TGTGCCAGACGATCGCCGGGTTATATGAACACTGAAGCTTTCTTT	CARRSPGYMNTEAFF
TRBV19	TRBJ2-1	few	15	TRBD2	TGTGCCAGTAGTCGAGCGGGAGGGCCCAACAATGAGCAGTTCTTC	CASSRAGGPNNEQFF
TRBV7-8	TRBJ1-1	-	17	-	TGTGCCAGCAGCCTAGTTCTGGGAGGGAAGATGAACACTGAAGCTTTCTTT	CASSLVLGGKMNTEAFF
TRBV7-6	TRBJ1-5	-	15	-	TGTGCCAGCAGCGCACCAACAGGGTGCAATCAGCCCCAGCATTTT	CASSAPTGCNQPQHF
TRBV5-6	TRBJ2-2	once	13	-	TGTGCCAGCAGCTGGCAGGGTTCCGGGGAGCTGTTTTTT	CASSWQGSGELFF
TRBV12-3/TRBV12-4	TRBJ1-4	-	13	-	TGTGCCAGCAGTTTAGGGATAGCGGAAAAACTGTTTTTT	CASSLGIAEKLFF
TRBV30	TRBJ2-1	-	11	-	TGTGCCTGGAATGGGAGAAGTGAGCAGTTCTTC	CAWNGRSEQFF
TRBV6-1	TRBJ2-2	-	17	-	TGTGCCAGCAGTGAAGCGGTTAGCTCCTCCGGGGGCGGGGAGCTGTTTTTT	CASSEAVSSSGGGELFF
TRBV5-1	TRBJ2-2	-	16	-	TGCGCCAGCAGCCCGGTAGGAGGTTCGGACACCGGGGAGCTGTTTTTT	CASSPVGGSDTGELFF
TRBV7-9	TRBJ2-3	-	18	TRBD2	TGTGCCAGCAGCTTATGGACTAGCGGGAGGGCTAGCACAGATACGCAGTATTTT	CASSLWTSGRASTDTQYF
TRBV7-3	TRBJ1-2	-	13	TRBD1	TGTGCCAGCAGCCCAGGACAGGGCTATGGCTACACCTTC	CASSPGQGYGYTF
TRBV29-1	TRBJ2-5	-	14	-	TGCAGCGCACAGGGTTCGGAGTCTACGGAGACCCAGTACTTC	CSAQGSESTETQYF
TRBV7-3	TRBJ2-3	-	15	-	TGTGCCAGCAGCTTAAATGGCGGGTATGGGGATACGCAGTATTTT	CASSLNGGYGDTQYF
TRBV10-3	TRBJ2-7	-	13	-	TGTGCCATCAGTGACGGCCCTAGGGGGGAGCAGTACTTC	CAISDGPRGEQYF
TRBV29-1	TRBJ2-7	-	12	-	TGCAGCGTCAGGACAGAAACCTACGAGCAGTACTTC	CSVRTETYEQYF
TRBV5-1	TRBJ2-7	-	15	TRBD1	TGCGCCAGCAGCTTGGAGGCAGGGGGTTCCTACGAGCAGTACTTC	CASSLEAGGSYEQYF
TRBV11-2	TRBJ2-1	-	15	TRBD2	TGTGCCAGCAGCACCGGCGGGAGTCTTTACAATGAGCAGTTCTTC	CASSTGGSLYNEQFF
TRBV5-4	TRBJ2-7	-	17	-	TGTGCCAGCAGCTTAGGTACAATGGGTGGAGGTTCGGGAGAGCAGTACTTC	CASSLGTMGGGSGEQYF
TRBV18	TRBJ2-1	once	13	TRBD2	TGTGCCAGCTCACCGGGACTAGACAATGAGCAGTTCTTC	CASSPGLDNEQFF
TRBV5-1	TRBJ2-1	-	13	-	TGCGCCAGCAGCTTGGCCGCGGATTATGAGCAGTTCTTC	CASSLAADYEQFF
TRBV4-2	TRBJ1-2	-	16	-	TGTGCCAGCAGCCACCGCGGGGTCCCAGGAAACTATGGCTACACCTTC	CASSHRGVPGNYGYTF
TRBV7-9	TRBJ1-1	-	13	-	TGTGCCAGCAGCCAATTTGCCGGGACTGAAGCTTTCTTT	CASSQFAGTEAFF
TRBV2	TRBJ1-5	once	15	TRBD1	TGTGCCAGCGGTAGGCGGACAGGTAGCAATCAGCCCCAGCATTTT	CASGRRTGSNQPQHF
TRBV7-2	TRBJ2-3	-	17	-	TGTGCCAGCAGCTTAGGCTCCCTGCAGGCTCGGAAAGGTACGCAGTATTTT	CASSLGSLQARKGTQYF
TRBV7-9	TRBJ2-1	-	14	TRBD2	TGTGCCAGCAGGACTAGCGGGAGCGACAATGAGCAGTTCTTC	CASRTSGSDNEQFF
TRBV5-1	TRBJ2-3	-	15	TRBD2	TGCGCCAGCGGCATTACTAGCGGGAGGACAGATACGCAGTATTTT	CASGITSGRTDTQYF
TRBV4-3	TRBJ2-7	-	13	-	TGCGCCAGCAGCCAAGTTGCGACTAGCGAGCAGTACTTC	CASSQVATSEQYF
TRBV30	TRBJ1-6	-	13	TRBD1	TGTGCCTGGGGAAGGGGGCTCTACTCACCCCTCCACTTT	CAWGRGLYSPLHF
TRBV11-3	TRBJ2-1	-	15	-	TGTGCCAGCAGCTATAAAGACAGGACTTACAATGAGCAGTTCTTC	CASSYKDRTYNEQFF
TRBV10-3	TRBJ1-2	-	15	-	TGTGCCATCAGTGAGGCATCGGGTTTGCACTATGGCTACACCTTC	CAISEASGLHYGYTF
TRBV9	TRBJ1-1	-	15	-	TGTGCCAGCAGCCAGAATGGACACATGAACACTGAAGCTTTCTTT	CASSQNGHMNTEAFF
TRBV12-3/TRBV12-4	TRBJ1-2	once	11	-	TGTGCCACCCTCGATGTGCGCGGCTACACCTTC	CATLDVRGYTF